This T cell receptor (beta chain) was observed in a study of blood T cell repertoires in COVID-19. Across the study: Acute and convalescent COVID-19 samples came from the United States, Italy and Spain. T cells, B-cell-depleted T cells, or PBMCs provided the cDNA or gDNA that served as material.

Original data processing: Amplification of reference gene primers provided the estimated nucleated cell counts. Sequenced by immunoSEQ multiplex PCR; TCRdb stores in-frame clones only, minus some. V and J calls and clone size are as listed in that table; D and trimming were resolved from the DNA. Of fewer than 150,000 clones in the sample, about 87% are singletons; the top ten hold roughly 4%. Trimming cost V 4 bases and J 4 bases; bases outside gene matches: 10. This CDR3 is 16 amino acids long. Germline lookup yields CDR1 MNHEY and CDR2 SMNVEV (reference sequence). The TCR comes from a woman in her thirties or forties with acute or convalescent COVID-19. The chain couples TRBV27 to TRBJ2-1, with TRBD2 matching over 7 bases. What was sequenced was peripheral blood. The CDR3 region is CASSWSGLAVYNEQFF. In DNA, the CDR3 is TGTGCCAGCAGTTGGTCCGGTCTAGCGGTATACAATGAGCAGTTCTTC.